This T cell receptor (beta chain) was identified during a study of blood T cells in healthy people across ages. Notes on the study in general: Unknown donor CMV status possibly confounded expanded clonotype changes. Relative to aged donors, long-lived donors carried more naive CD4+ cells and displayed higher diversity.

Germline CDR1 and CDR2: LGHDT and YNNKEL (reference sequence). Trimming left V 3 bases short and J 4 bases short, with 9 bases between. The CDR3 has 13 amino acids. This clonotype was seen more than once but under ten times. The antigen remains unidentified. Together with a sample-barcoded 5' primer, a J-beta primer mix was included in a second PCR lasting about 7 to 11 cycles. TCRdb processed the 5' RACE reads anew with MiXCR; each CDR3 protein has one entry. The sample holds 1.5 million to 2 million distinct CDR3 sequences; around half are singletons and the top ten take 2.1%. The material sequenced was blood. V and J are TRBV3-1 and TRBJ1-2; D uncertain. The sequence was obtained from a middle-aged woman in good health. Written as DNA, the CDR3 is TGTGCCAGCAGCCAGGGCATGAGCTATGGCTACACCTTC. Amino acids: CASSQGMSYGYTF.